Listed below are T cell receptor beta chains from one sample, sequenced in a study of cytomegalovirus exposure and HLA in healthy donors. Clones were read by immunoSEQ multiplex PCR, and TCRdb kept only the in-frame ones, dropping some. Among about 160,000 clones listed, around four fifths were seen once. The material sequenced was PBMCs. The receptors shown here come from a man aged 25 to 40 in good health and CMV-seronegative. Each CDR3 is given with its conserved first and last residue. The D gene is left open where the match is weak.

D | J | V | CDR3
TRBD2 | TRBJ2-5 | TRBV5-1 | CASSPLAGNQETQYF
NA | TRBJ2-6 | TRBV5-6 | CASSLPDPDSSGANVLTF
TRBD1 | TRBJ2-5 | TRBV30 | CAWSFQTGQETQYF
NA | TRBJ1-3 | TRBV30 | CAWGYTGYPGNTIYF
NA | TRBJ2-2 | TRBV30 | CAWTLAANTGELFF
TRBD1 | TRBJ1-2 | TRBV27 | CASSSGQGVNGYTF
NA | TRBJ2-7 | TRBV6-7 | CASSYSGGASSYEQYF
TRBD2 | TRBJ2-1 | TRBV7-2 | CASSLNAGAAEQFF
NA | TRBJ2-7 | TRBV10-2 | CASSVQGGTNEQYF
NA | TRBJ2-3 | TRBV7-9 | CASLAGGDTQYF
NA | TRBJ2-3 | TRBV7-9 | CASSTRSGPDTQYF
NA | TRBJ1-6 | TRBV4-3 | CASSQDAQGSSPLHF
TRBD2 | TRBJ2-7 | TRBV5-1 | CASSLLAGDSEQYF
TRBD1 | TRBJ2-6 | TRBV5-1 | CASSSGQGAGANVLTF
NA | TRBJ2-1 | TRBV7-3 | CASSLYAGAGNEQFF
NA | TRBJ2-7 | TRBV4-3 | CASSQGRGSGTVSYEQYF
NA | TRBJ1-1 | TRBV28 | CATATPPGHQNTEAFF